Described below is a single T cell receptor (beta chain) sequence and its context. Its antigen is not known. These data originate in a study of OX40 agonist ivuxolimab in advanced cancers. Here immunoSEQ multiplex PCR was the method, and the copy in TCRdb shows in-frame clones only, minus some. The sample gives 35,000 or so clones, about 88% of which show up once; 19% is in the top ten. Study results and caveats: The expanded peripheral T cells' antigen specificity was not determined. Among the lowest peripheral clonal expansion occurred in 0.1-3.0 mg/kg partial responders.

The ends were cut back, 5 bases at V and 8 bases at J, with 19 bases in the middle. CDR1 is MNHNS and CDR2 is SASEGT in the germline V gene. The CDR3 length is 15 residues. The sample in question was CD4+ or CD8+ T cells sorted from blood, obtained in a trial of the OX40 agonist ivuxolimab. The chain combines TRBV6-1 with TRBJ1-5; D is perhaps TRBD1 (5 bases). The clonotype was recovered from an adult with an advanced solid tumor such as melanoma, head and neck, liver or kidney cancer. Here the CDR3 reads CASSPTGRGLEPQHF. In DNA, the CDR3 is TGTGCCAGCAGTCCCACAGGACGGGGGTTGGAGCCCCAGCATTTT.